This T cell receptor (beta chain) was retrieved from a study of cytomegalovirus exposure and HLA in healthy donors. Amplification used 60 Vbeta primers and 13 Jbeta primers. Libraries were prepared by immunoSEQ multiplex PCR; TCRdb keeps only in-frame clonotypes and omits some of them. The sample has about 81,000 clones; 70% to 85% are singletons. This CDR3 is 14 amino acids long. Trimming at V came to 5 bases and at J to 8 bases, leaving 8 bases not matched to a gene. Germline CDR1 SGHDN, CDR2 FVKESK. The rearrangement links TRBV14 to TRBJ1-4, with 7 bases fitting TRBD1. Sequencing used PBMCs. The source is a man aged 45-65 years in good health and CMV-seropositive. The CDR3: CASSRDSNREKLFF. The CDR3 DNA is TGTGCCAGCAGCAGGGACAGCAATCGAGAAAAACTGTTTTTT.